The 26 T cell receptor beta chains listed next were all sequenced from one sample in a study of beta chain features in type 1 diabetes (dated by TCRdb to the late 2010s). Receptor libraries were prepared by the immunoSEQ multiplex PCR assay. The entire isolated RNA was reverse transcribed using the High Capacity cDNA Reverse Transcription Kit, and thus expressed TCRB transcripts were sequenced. Sourced from immuneACCESS, this table was stored by TCRdb with only in-frame sequences that have V and J called. A share of the clones is absent; for the studies checked, an unresolved V gene accounts for under half, and the remainder has no known explanation. In this sample the table shows some 47,000 clones, approximately 44% of which occur a single time. Roughly 0.13% of the sample is taken by the ten largest. Findings and caveats that apply to the study as a whole: In all four CD4+ subsets, TCRB CDR3 length was moderately but significantly shorter in type 1 diabetes patients.

Their target antigens are unknown. The source material was stem cell memory CD4+ T cells from blood. The sample's cell subset or site label, in plain terms: stem cell-like memory CD4+ T cells. The receptors originated from a man aged 30 to 39 with type 1 diabetes.

This clone was counted a few times. V gene TRBV4-2 combines with J gene TRBJ2-7; D gene ambiguous. Germline CDR1 reads LGHNA; CDR2 reads YNFKEQ. Trimming cost V 1 base and J 0 bases, with 16 bases left between them. The CDR3 is made up of 17 amino acids. CDR3 amino acids: CASSQVVRASTSYEQYF. The CDR3 DNA reads TGTGCCAGCAGCCAAGTTGTGCGCGCGTCAACCTCCTACGAGCAGTACTTC.

CDR3 region: CASATRGRGDNEQFF. The CDR3 DNA is TGTGCCAGCGCAACTAGAGGGCGGGGGGACAATGAGCAGTTCTTC. The rearrangement joins TRBV9 to TRBJ2-1; TRBD2 matches 8 bases. Germline assignment: CDR1 SGDLS and CDR2 YYNGEE. V lost 7 bases and J lost 5; bases outside the gene matches: 11. The CDR3 is 15 amino acids.

V usage is TRBV9 and J usage is TRBJ2-2, with 7 bases fitting TRBD2. Germline CDR1 reads SGDLS; CDR2 reads YYNGEE. This CDR3 has 13 amino acids. Trimming took 10 bases from V and 7 from J; bases not matched to a gene: 10. The CDR3 nucleotides are TGTGCCTCTCGGCGGGAGCAGGTCGGGGAGCTGTTTTTT. This gives the protein CASRREQVGELFF. Looking up the rest from reference TRBV9 and TRBJ2-2 gives the full variable domain: DSGVTQTPKHLITATGQRVTLRCSPRSGDLSVYWYQQSLDQGLQFLIQYYNGEERAKGNILERFSAQQFPDLHSELNLSSLELGDSALYFCASRREQVGELFFGEGSRLTVL.

This clone was counted between two and nine times. This rearrangement joins TRBV29-1 to TRBJ2-7, with 12 bases lining up with TRBD1. Germline V gene sequence: CDR1 SQVTM, CDR2 ANQGSEA. This CDR3 spans 14 amino acids. V lost 6 bases to trimming and J lost 5 bases; unmatched junction nucleotides: 8. The CDR3 nucleotides are TGCAGCGTCCGCTCGGGGACAGGGGGCGACGAGCAGTACTTC. It encodes CSVRSGTGGDEQYF.

The V call is TRBV6-5, the J call TRBJ2-2, with TRBD1 as a possible D gene (5 bases). This CDR3 is built from 14 residues. CDR1 and CDR2 from the germline V gene are MNHEY and SVGAGI. V was trimmed by 4 bases and J by 4 bases, leaving 10 bases between them. The CDR3 is CASSFKGITGELFF. The DNA of the CDR3 is TGTGCCAGCAGTTTTAAGGGGATCACCGGGGAGCTGTTTTTT.

The V and J genes are TRBV9 and TRBJ2-1, with 9 bases identical to TRBD2. This CDR3 region has 17 residues. V shed 4 bases, J shed 4 bases, and the junction held 12 bases outside the gene matches. Germline V lookup: CDR1 SGDLS, CDR2 YYNGEE. CDR3 nucleotide sequence: TGTGCCAGCAGCATCGGACTAGCGAGATCGGGTTACAATGAGCAGTTCTTC. Its protein is CASSIGLARSGYNEQFF.

The gene calls are TRBV30 and TRBJ2-5; 14 bases are a match to TRBD2. V gave up 5 bases and J gave up 9 bases; unmatched junction bases: 8. Germline lookup yields CDR1 GTSNPN and CDR2 SVGIG (reference sequence). The CDR3 length is 14 residues. CDR3 region: CAWGTSGSQFAQYF. Written as DNA, the CDR3 is TGTGCCTGGGGGACTAGCGGGAGTCAGTTCGCCCAGTACTTC.

This rearrangement joins TRBV28 to TRBJ1-2; 11 positions match TRBD1. The V segment lost 8 bases and the J segment 2 bases; nucleotides outside the gene matches: 4. The CDR3 contains 14 residues. Germline CDR1 is MDHEN and CDR2 is SYDVKM. As DNA, the CDR3 is TGTGCCAGCCGAAGGACAGGGGGCAACTATGGCTACACCTTC. It specifies CASRRTGGNYGYTF.

This chain joins TRBV2 and TRBJ1-5; 7 nucleotides line up with TRBD1. The V segment lost 5 bases and the J segment 10 bases; nucleotides outside the gene matches: 11. In germline, CDR1 is SNHLY, CDR2 FYNNEI. This CDR3 contains 14 residues. CDR3 amino acids: CASSPRTGSSPQHF. Written as DNA, the CDR3 is TGTGCCAGCAGTCCACGGACAGGCTCCAGCCCCCAGCATTTT. Based on the CDR3 plus reference TRBV2 and TRBJ1-5, the full variable domain is EPEVTQTPSHQVTQMGQEVILRCVPISNHLYFYWYRQILGQKVEFLVSFYNNEISEKSEIFDDQFSVERPDGSNFTLKIRSTKLEDSAMYFCASSPRTGSSPQHFGDGTRLSIL.

This clone was counted a few times. The chain has TRBV7-8 and TRBJ2-1; TRBD2 matches 9 bases. V trimming: 4 bases; J trimming: 2 bases; junction bases outside the gene matches: 9. Germline CDR1 is SGHVS and CDR2 is FQNEAQ. The CDR3 has 17 amino acids. CDR3 nucleotides: TGTGCCAGCAGCTCCTCCTTGACTAGCGGAGCCTACAATGAGCAGTTCTTC. Translated: CASSSSLTSGAYNEQFF.

The rearrangement uses TRBV5-4 and TRBJ1-4; D is perhaps TRBD1 (5 bases). Germline V gene lookup returns CDR1 SGHNT and CDR2 YYREEE (reference sequence). The CDR3 consists of 16 residues. Trimming stripped 3 bases from V and 3 bases from J, with 15 bases between. CDR3 sequence: CASSSAGRGANEKLFF. The CDR3 nucleotides are TGTGCCAGCAGCTCCGCGGGGAGGGGAGCTAATGAAAAACTGTTTTTT. Full variable domain (missing parts from reference TRBV5-4 and TRBJ1-4): ETGVTQSPTHLIKTRGQQVTLRCSSQSGHNTVSWYQQALGQGPQFIFQYYREEENGRGNFPPRFSGLQFPNYSSELNVNALELDDSALYLCASSSAGRGANEKLFFGSGTQLSVL.

This chain joins TRBV7-2 and TRBJ2-1; D ambiguous. The CDR3 has 11 amino acids. Trimming removed 2 bases at V and 12 bases at J, with 8 bases between. Germline CDR1 SGHTA, CDR2 FQGNSA. The CDR3 DNA sequence: TGTGCCAGCAGCTTAACTGAGAGGCAGTTCTTC. Its translation: CASSLTERQFF. The full variable domain, in which reference TRBV7-2 and TRBJ2-1 provide the parts outside the CDR3, is GAGVSQSPSNKVTEKGKDVELRCDPISGHTALYWYRQSLGQGLEFLIYFQGNSAPDKSGLPSDRFSAERTGGSVSTLTIQRTQQEDSAVYLCASSLTERQFFGPGTRLTVL.

The gene calls are TRBV7-9 and TRBJ1-1; weak D call: TRBD1 (6 bases). This CDR3 is built from 13 residues. The germline V and J ends were trimmed by 6 bases and 7 bases, with 15 bases remaining between them. Germline assignment: CDR1 SEHNR and CDR2 FQNEAQ (reference sequence). DNA of the CDR3: TGTGCCAGCAGGACATACAGGGACCTTGAAGCTTTCTTT. Translating gives CASRTYRDLEAFF.

The rearrangement links TRBV5-6 to TRBJ1-1; 9 bases fit TRBD1. J was trimmed by 8 bases and V by 2 bases; bases with no gene match: 1. This CDR3 has 12 residues. Germline CDR1 SGHDT, CDR2 YYEEEE. CDR3 in DNA: TGTGCCAGCAGCTTCGGACAGGGGGAAGCTTTCTTT. Amino acids: CASSFGQGEAFF.

The chain links TRBV18 to TRBJ2-2; possibly TRBD2 for D (6 bases). Trimming removed 5 bases at V and 1 base at J, with 11 bases between. CDR3 length: 15 residues. CDR1 and CDR2 from the germline V gene are KGHSH and LQKENI. CDR3 amino acids: CASSFSRENTGELFF. DNA of the CDR3: TGTGCCAGCTCATTCTCGCGGGAGAACACCGGGGAGCTGTTTTTT. Full variable domain (missing parts from reference TRBV18 and TRBJ2-2): NAGVMQNPRHLVRRRGQEARLRCSPMKGHSHVYWYRQLPEEGLKFMVYLQKENIIDESGMPKERFSAEFPKEGPSILRIQQVVRGDSAAYFCASSFSRENTGELFFGEGSRLTVL.

The chain combines TRBV6-6 with TRBJ2-7; D is unclear. Germline CDR1 MNHNY, CDR2 SVGAGI (reference sequence). The CDR3 has 12 amino acids. Trimming stripped 6 bases from V and 4 bases from J, with 10 bases between. The CDR3 DNA follows: TGTGCCAGCAGGGAGCGAGTATACGAGCAGTACTTC. This gives the protein CASRERVYEQYF.

The CDR3 spells CASSPGQGALYEQYF. The CDR3 DNA reads as TGTGCCAGCTCACCGGGGCAGGGGGCTCTCTACGAGCAGTACTTC. The V gene is TRBV18, the J gene TRBJ2-7; 8 bases are shared with TRBD1. This CDR3 is built from 15 residues. Germline values: CDR1 KGHSH, CDR2 LQKENI. The V and J ends lost 3 bases and 3 bases, in that order; junction bases with no gene match: 7.

The chain links TRBV28 to TRBJ1-1; D may be TRBD1 (5 bases). CDR1 MDHEN and CDR2 SYDVKM come from the germline V gene. The CDR3 spans 13 residues. Between the trimmed V and J ends, which lost 4 bases and 5 bases, there was a span of 11 bases. The CDR3 nucleotides read TGTGCCAGCAGTTCTCAGGGCAGGACTGAAGCTTTCTTT. Its translation: CASSSQGRTEAFF.

The J gene is TRBJ2-2, the V gene TRBV15; 9 bases agree with TRBD2. Germline CDR1 and CDR2: LNHNV and YYDKDF (reference sequence). The CDR3 consists of 17 residues. Germline trimming cut 2 bases from V and 6 bases from J; bases unmatched to any gene: 10. CDR3 sequence reads: CATSRSSGTLGPGELFF. DNA of the CDR3: TGTGCCACCAGCAGATCTAGCGGGACGCTTGGCCCCGGGGAGCTGTTTTTT.

V gene TRBV9 combines with J gene TRBJ2-3; no definite D call. V lost 0 bases and J 6 bases, leaving 11 bases between the germline ends. Germline CDR1 SGDLS, CDR2 YYNGEE. CDR3 length: 14 amino acids. This chain's CDR3 is CASSVATQRDTQYF. The CDR3 coding sequence is TGTGCCAGCAGCGTAGCTACGCAGCGTGATACGCAGTATTTT.

The rearrangement uses TRBV7-3 and TRBJ2-1; D perhaps matches TRBD1 (5 bases). The V gene's germline CDR1 is SGHTA and CDR2 FQGTGA. This CDR3 has 13 amino acids. Trimming stripped 2 bases from V and 10 bases from J, with 12 bases between. This CDR3 is CASSLRVGAEQFF. The DNA for the CDR3 is TGTGCCAGCAGCTTACGGGTTGGGGCGGAGCAGTTCTTC.

The chain carries TRBV28 and TRBJ1-2; D gene uncertain. The CDR3 has 16 residues. Germline V CDR1 and CDR2: MDHEN, SYDVKM. Trimming removed 2 bases at V and 4 bases at J, with 17 bases between. CDR3 in DNA: TGTGCCAGCAGTTTAGGAGGGTTTACTCTCCTCTATGGCTACACCTTC. Its translation: CASSLGGFTLLYGYTF.

The chain employs TRBV29-1 and TRBJ2-3, with 7 positions matching TRBD1. The V and J ends lost 6 bases and 1 base, in that order; junction bases with no gene match: 1. The CDR3 is 12 residues long. Germline V CDR1 and CDR2: SQVTM, ANQGSEA. This chain's CDR3 is CSVGQGTDTQYF. The CDR3 DNA reads TGCAGCGTCGGACAGGGCACAGATACGCAGTATTTT.

This sequence joins TRBV7-2 and TRBJ2-7; D may be TRBD1 (5 bases). In germline, CDR1 is SGHTA, CDR2 FQGNSA. V lost 1 base to trimming and J lost 3 bases, with 7 bases between them. The CDR3 consists of 13 residues. CDR3 loop: CASSLVTVYEQYF. The CDR3 region has the DNA TGTGCCAGCAGCTTAGTGACAGTCTACGAGCAGTACTTC. Together with reference TRBV7-2 and TRBJ2-7, the CDR3 gives the full variable domain: GAGVSQSPSNKVTEKGKDVELRCDPISGHTALYWYRQSLGQGLEFLIYFQGNSAPDKSGLPSDRFSAERTGGSVSTLTIQRTQQEDSAVYLCASSLVTVYEQYFGPGTRLTVT.

This clone has only a few counts. The V gene is TRBV6-6, the J gene TRBJ1-1; D gene ambiguous. From germline, CDR1 is MNHNY and CDR2 SVGAGI (reference sequence). The CDR3 has 12 amino acids. The ends were cut back, 8 bases at V and 4 bases at J, with 11 bases in the middle. CDR3 nucleotides: TGTGCCAGCGACCGACAAGGCACTGAAGCTTTCTTT. Its protein is CASDRQGTEAFF.

This chain links TRBV9 with TRBJ2-1, with D possibly TRBD2 on 5 matching bases. Per germline, CDR1 SGDLS and CDR2 YYNGEE. V gave up 4 bases and J gave up 0 bases, with 23 bases separating them. This CDR3 spans 19 amino acids. The CDR3 region is CASSNPSRRGTLSYNEQFF. The DNA for the CDR3 is TGTGCCAGCAGCAACCCTAGCCGGAGAGGAACTCTCTCCTACAATGAGCAGTTCTTC. Full variable domain (rest looked up from reference TRBV9 and TRBJ2-1): DSGVTQTPKHLITATGQRVTLRCSPRSGDLSVYWYQQSLDQGLQFLIQYYNGEERAKGNILERFSAQQFPDLHSELNLSSLELGDSALYFCASSNPSRRGTLSYNEQFFGPGTRLTVL.